This TCR beta chain was sequenced for a study of response to subunit inactivated influenza vaccine. The study's findings and limits: The authors put forward the suggestion that each seasonal influenza vaccination may bring in only a limited number of new T cells.

TCRdb reprocessed the RT-PCR reads with MiXCR, giving one entry per CDR3 protein. The table records about 480,000 distinct CDR3 sequences, over 10% of them present only once. This clonotype was counted at least ten times. As yet, its antigen is unknown. Specimen: PBMCs from blood, collected 35 to 45 days after vaccination. This receptor was obtained from a man aged 50 to 60 who received an inactivated influenza vaccine.

The CDR3 loop is CASSPQGEKLFF. CDR3 bases: TGTGCCAGCAGCCCCCAGGGTGAAAAACTGTTTTTT. V usage is TRBV12-3 or TRBV12-4 and J usage is TRBJ1-4, with D possibly being TRBD1 (5 bases). V was trimmed by 6 bases and J by 7 bases, leaving 9 bases between them. The CDR3 is 12 residues long.